This T cell receptor beta chain was observed in a study of Tregs in tolerant kidney transplant recipients (dated by TCRdb to about 2019). At the level of the whole study: Before combined kidney and bone marrow transplantation, this study identified donor-specific regulatory T cells using TCRbeta sequencing and then followed those same cells after transplant. Broad study findings and their caveats: The study was limited by small patient numbers, and the findings need validation in larger populations and under other immunosuppression protocols. Because the PCR primers were changed over time for some patients, nucleotide-level comparison could not be performed across the samples from those patients. In tolerant patients, donor-specific Tregs expanded more than Tregs overall, which suggests antigen-driven rather than nonspecific expansion. Biological reproducibility was not examined directly, but technical replication error appeared to be minimal. Expanding Tregs with activated donor B cells appeared to identify the most biologically relevant and donor-specific TCRbeta repertoire.

On this clone: Its antigen remains undetermined. Within one base of it there is no much larger clone, and no base qualities were kept.

Taken from cysteine to phenylalanine, the CDR3 has 15 residues. Only CDR3 DNA is held: 45 bases, read in frame from base 1. After removal of 1 base from V and 4 bases from J, the junction retains 5 bases not matched to a gene. CDR1 and CDR2 are read off the germline V gene as MDHEN and SYDVKM. The time point label here, explained by the study, means: 6 months after combined kidney and bone marrow transplant. Related donors were used in the transplants with nonmyeloablative bone marrow transplantation, and mixed chimerism was transient in the human trials. Unstimulated Tregs (CD4+CD25+CD127-), CD4+ non-Tregs (CD4+CD25-), CD4 and CD8 cells were FACS-sorted from thawed PBMCs. The patients were a handful of recipients of combined kidney and bone marrow transplants from the ITN036ST trial, and samples were available only for these trial subjects. Healthy control blood was processed by Ficoll density gradient to PBMCs and cryopreserved; patient PBMCs were collected before and after transplant.

Genomic DNA was extracted from sorted cells with the QIAGEN DNeasy Blood and Tissue Kit for TCRbeta CDR3 sequencing. High-throughput TCRbeta CDR3 sequencing, which included PCR amplification with bias correction and internal controls, was done commercially through immunoSEQ. As for how the authors treated the data: Unique productive TCRbeta sequences were defined by CDR3 nucleotide sequence where primers matched, and otherwise by CDR3 amino acid sequence together with Vbeta and Jbeta genes. Sorting error was corrected by removing sequences shared between sorted populations at a frequency ratio of 2:1 or less, and the remaining shared sequences were assigned to the higher population. Donor-reactive sequences were defined as at least 5-fold expanded in CFSE-low cells versus unstimulated cells, with frequency of at least 0.01% in CFSE-low cells. Repertoire divergence was quantified by Jensen-Shannon divergence calculated from the top 100 TCRbeta sequences ranked by frequency. For samples with multiple sequencing runs, sorting error was corrected separately for each run before the runs were pooled. Not all clones reach the TCRdb copy of this immuneACCESS table, which keeps in-frame sequences only. Checked studies attribute under half of the gap to unresolved V genes and leave the rest unexplained. V and J calls plus clone size are reproduced from that table; the DNA served to infer D and trimming. Across this sample there are about 64,000 clones, with 87% seen only once. Around 4.1% of the sample is held by the ten biggest clonotypes.

Recombination connected TRBV28 to TRBJ1-2; 8 bases in the junction line up with TRBD1. The sequencing used CD4+ T cells from blood (PBMCs), collected 6 months after the transplant. This receptor was identified in a human patient who received a combined kidney and bone marrow transplant. After a transplant, some T cells may be of graft donor origin. The DNA reads TGTGCCAGCAGTTTATCGGCAGGGGGCTTCTATGGCTACACCTTC. Its product reads: CASSLSAGGFYGYTF.